This record looks at one T cell receptor (beta chain) sequence and its context. Antigen: not known. One entry per CDR3 protein, called by TCRdb with MiXCR from the reads. Of a few hundred thousand distinct CDR3 sequences listed, approximately 40% were seen once; the top ten hold 48%. This sample is part of a study of T cell repertoires in cytomegalovirus infection. On the study more broadly: It can be stated that public TCR beta signatures indicated CMV infection as well as a matching HLA type.

In germline, CDR1 is SGHAT, CDR2 FQNNGV. V gave up 2 bases and J gave up 6 bases, with 12 bases separating them. This CDR3 has 14 amino acids. The V call is TRBV11-2, the J call TRBJ2-3; D ambiguous. The sequence came from a human donor in good health (CMV status not recorded). Some clones in this sample may be carry-over from other donors' samples. This specimen consisted of cultured PBMCs, obtained from culture after CMV antigen stimulation. The CDR3 region is CASSLQLSQDTQYF. The CDR3 region has the DNA TGTGCCAGCAGCTTACAATTATCACAGGATACGCAGTATTTT.